The 15 T cell receptor beta chains reported below all come from one sample, sequenced in a study of shared clonotypes between healthy human individuals. This table comes from immunoSEQ multiplex PCR, and its TCRdb copy is limited to in-frame clones, with some not included. The table has around 2.5 million clones, 93% seen once; the top ten hold roughly 0.39%. Sequencing input: naive CD4+ T cells from PBMCs. Subset reported: CD45RA+ positively selected. The receptors stem from a young man in good health. Some clones in this sample may be carry-over from other donors' samples.

V is TRBV5-6 and J is TRBJ2-5; D is possibly TRBD2 (6 bases). The DNA matches TRBJ2-7 better at its end, which makes the J call doubtful. This CDR3 has 15 amino acids. Per germline, CDR1 SGHDT and CDR2 YYEEEE. In nucleotides, the CDR3 is TGTGCCAGCAGCTTCGGACTAACTCTGTCCTACGAGCAGTACTTC. Encoded protein: CASSFGLTLSYEQYF.

The chain carries TRBV20-1 and TRBJ2-1; D is uncertain. Trimming stripped 5 bases from V and 7 bases from J, with 9 bases between. CDR3 length: 11 amino acids. Germline CDR1 reads DFQATT; CDR2 reads SNEGSKA (reference sequence). The CDR3 spells CSAPHQNEQFF. The CDR3 nucleotides are TGCAGTGCTCCCCACCAGAATGAGCAGTTCTTC.

The chain has TRBV27 and TRBJ1-3, with TRBD1 identical over 9 bases. Per germline, CDR1 MNHEY and CDR2 SMNVEV (reference sequence). This CDR3 is 16 amino acids long. V was clipped by 2 bases and J by 2 bases; unmatched bases: 4. CDR3 DNA: TGTGCCAGCAGTTTAGGACAGGGGAAGGCTGGAAACACCATATATTTT. Its protein product is CASSLGQGKAGNTIYF.

The V gene is TRBV21-1, the J gene TRBJ2-5; the table calls TRBD1, which could not be checked here. TRBV21-1 is annotated as a pseudogene. The CDR3 loop spans 16 amino acids. For the CDR3, the DNA is TGTGCCAGCAGCCCTACGCACAGGGATTTAGCCGAGACCCAGTACTTC. Translation: CASSPTHRDLAETQYF.

V usage is TRBV4-1 and J usage is TRBJ1-5; TRBD1 matches at 7 bases. Losses at the gene ends were 1 base for V and 9 bases for J; bases not matched to a gene: 12. The V gene's germline CDR1 is MGHRA and CDR2 YSYEKL. The CDR3 spans 16 residues. Here the CDR3 reads CASSQGSDRVWGPQHF. For the CDR3, the DNA is TGCGCCAGCAGCCAAGGAAGCGACAGGGTGTGGGGGCCCCAGCATTTT.

This clone was recorded once. V is TRBV28 and J is TRBJ1-1; 9 bases fit TRBD1. J lost 4 bases, V lost 2 bases, and 5 bases had no gene match. Germline CDR1 and CDR2: MDHEN and SYDVKM. CDR3 length equals 15 residues. The CDR3 sequence: CASSLLRTGVTEAFF. In nucleotides, the CDR3 is TGTGCCAGCAGTTTACTGCGGACAGGGGTCACTGAAGCTTTCTTT.

The chain uses TRBV6-6 and TRBJ1-2; 8 bases map to TRBD1. CDR3 length equals 12 residues. V dropped 5 bases and J dropped 5; count of bases not matched to a gene: 1. Germline CDR1 MNHNY, CDR2 SVGAGI (reference sequence). The chain's CDR3 is CASSRQGYGYTF. CDR3 sequence (DNA): TGTGCCAGCAGTAGACAGGGGTATGGCTACACCTTC.

This chain links TRBV9 with TRBJ2-3; maybe TRBD2 (5 bases). The germline V gene has CDR1 SGDLS and CDR2 YYNGEE. This CDR3 is built from 17 residues. With 0 bases removed from V and 7 bases from J, the gap between germline ends came to 21 bases. For the CDR3, the DNA is TGTGCCAGCAGCGTAGCTCCGGGAAGCGGAACAAGAAATACGCAGTATTTT. It is translated as CASSVAPGSGTRNTQYF.

This rearrangement joins TRBV6-6 to TRBJ1-4; TRBD1 matches at 8 bases. Germline V lookup: CDR1 MNHNY, CDR2 SVGAGI (reference sequence). Trimming removed 7 bases from V and 10 bases from J; junction bases left unmatched: 5. This CDR3 contains 12 residues. Here the CDR3 DNA reads TGTGCCAGCAACCTCGGACAGGGAAAACTGTTTTTT. It yields the protein CASNLGQGKLFF.

This clone was seen only a few times. The CDR3 loop is CAWSVPGSWGYTF. The CDR3 DNA follows: TGTGCCTGGAGTGTACCGGGCTCTTGGGGCTACACCTTC. This sequence joins TRBV30 and TRBJ1-2, with no clear D. The CDR3 is 13 residues long. The germline V gene has CDR1 GTSNPN and CDR2 SVGIG (reference sequence). V lost 0 bases and J lost 8, with 13 bases in between.

V usage is TRBV5-1 and J usage is TRBJ2-5; D is unclear. Trimming stripped 0 bases from V and 1 base from J, with 7 bases between. CDR1 is SGHRS and CDR2 is YFSETQ in the germline V gene. The CDR3 length is 14 residues. CDR3 residues: CASSLDNSQETQYF. The CDR3 nucleotides are TGCGCCAGCAGCTTGGACAACAGCCAAGAGACCCAGTACTTC. The whole variable domain, remainder taken from reference TRBV5-1 and TRBJ2-5, is KAGVTQTPRYLIKTRGQQVTLSCSPISGHRSVSWYQQTPGQGLQFLFEYFSETQRNKGNFPGRFSGRQFSNSRSEMNVSTLELGDSALYLCASSLDNSQETQYFGPGTRLLVL.

The chain links TRBV7-9 to TRBJ1-3; no firm D call. The CDR3 is 15 residues long. Trimming shortened V by 5 bases and J by 0 bases, and 11 bases separated the two germline ends. Germline CDR1 is SEHNR and CDR2 is FQNEAQ (reference sequence). The CDR3: CASSPQVISGNTIYF. CDR3 sequence (DNA): TGTGCCAGCAGCCCCCAGGTGATCTCTGGAAACACCATATATTTT.

A note on this clone: Within the sample, other DNA sequences also encode this same CDR3. The genes are TRBV7-7 and TRBJ2-1; 12 nucleotides line up with TRBD2. The J segment lost 6 bases and the V segment lost 5 bases, leaving 5 bases of the junction unmatched. CDR1 and CDR2 (germline): SSHAT, FNYEAQ (reference sequence). CDR3 length: 15 residues. Here the CDR3 DNA reads TGTGCCAGCAGCCCCGGGACTAGCGGGTCCAATGAGCAGTTCTTC. It yields the protein CASSPGTSGSNEQFF. Based on the CDR3 plus reference TRBV7-7 and TRBJ2-1, the full variable domain is GAGVSQSPRYKVTKRGQDVTLRCDPISSHATLYWYQQALGQGPEFLTYFNYEAQPDKSGLPSDRFSAERPEGSISTLTIQRTEQRDSAMYRCASSPGTSGSNEQFFGPGTRLTVL.

The V call is TRBV11-3, the J call TRBJ2-1, with 9 nucleotides matching TRBD1. After removal of 4 bases from V and 6 bases from J, the junction contained 7 bases not matched to a gene. CDR1 is SGHNT and CDR2 is YENEEA in the germline V gene. This CDR3 comprises 15 residues. The CDR3 region is CASSSPGQGANEQFF. Written as DNA, the CDR3 is TGTGCCAGCAGCTCTCCGGGACAGGGTGCCAATGAGCAGTTCTTC.

The V and J genes are TRBV27 and TRBJ1-1; a possible D gene is TRBD1 (6 bases). Between the trimmed V and J ends, which lost 11 bases and 1 base, there was a span of 17 bases. The CDR3 has 14 amino acids. In germline, CDR1 is MNHEY, CDR2 SMNVEV (reference sequence). In nucleotides, the CDR3 is TGTGCCTTTCTGGACCGGACAGCGAACACTGAAGCTTTCTTT. Translating gives CAFLDRTANTEAFF.